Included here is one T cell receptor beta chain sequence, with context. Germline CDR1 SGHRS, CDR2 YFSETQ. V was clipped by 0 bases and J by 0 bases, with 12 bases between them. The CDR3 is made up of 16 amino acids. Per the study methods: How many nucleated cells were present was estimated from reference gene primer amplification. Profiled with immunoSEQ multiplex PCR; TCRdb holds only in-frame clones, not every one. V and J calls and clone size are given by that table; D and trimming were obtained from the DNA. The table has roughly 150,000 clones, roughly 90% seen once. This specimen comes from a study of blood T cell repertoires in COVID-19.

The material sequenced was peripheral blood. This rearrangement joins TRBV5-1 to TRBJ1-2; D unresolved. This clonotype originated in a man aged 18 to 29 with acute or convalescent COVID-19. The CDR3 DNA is TGCGCCAGCAGCTTGGGAGGCGCACACGCTAACTATGGCTACACCTTC. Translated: CASSLGGAHANYGYTF.